The 19 T cell receptor beta chains given below trace back to one sample, sequenced in a study of CD8 T cells in Susac syndrome (dated by TCRdb to the late 2010s). The library relied on the immunoSEQ multiplex PCR assay. RNA was extracted using the RNeasy kit, and about 0.5 to 1 ug of the RNA was reverse transcribed with random hexamers. TCRdb itself trimmed the public reads at Q25 with fastp, ran MiXCR and retained productive beta chains. Here each entry gathers all rows of one CDR3 protein and keeps the most common genes and DNA. The table for this sample lists 95,000 to 150,000 distinct CDR3 sequences; around 94% of them were counted only once. The ten largest clones capture about 0.27% of the sample. Material for sequencing was CD8+ T cells from PBMCs. Receptor source: a human donor with Susac syndrome.

V usage is TRBV3-1 and J usage is TRBJ2-3; no reliable D call. V lost 6 bases and J 0 bases, leaving 10 bases between the germline ends. Germline loops: CDR1 LGHDT, CDR2 YNNKEL (reference sequence). This CDR3 comprises 14 residues. The CDR3 coding sequence is TGTGCCAGCAGATCGACTCCTAGCACAGATACGCAGTATTTT. Translating gives CASRSTPSTDTQYF.

The chain combines TRBV11-2 with TRBJ2-3, with 9 nucleotides matching TRBD1. CDR1 SGHAT and CDR2 FQNNGV come from the germline V gene. Losses at the gene ends were 5 bases for V and 1 base for J; bases not matched to a gene: 7. The CDR3 contains 16 residues. CDR3 region: CASSPGTGMGTDTQYF. For the CDR3, the DNA is TGTGCCAGCAGCCCCGGGACAGGGATGGGCACAGATACGCAGTATTTT.

This rearrangement joins TRBV5-5 to TRBJ1-5, with D hard to call. The CDR3 consists of 14 residues. CDR1 and CDR2 (germline): SGHKS, YYEKEE (reference sequence). Trimming removed 0 bases from V and 7 bases from J, with 11 bases in between. The CDR3 nucleotides are TGTGCCAGCAGCTTGGGGGCTTCGGAACAGCCCCAGCATTTT. As protein: CASSLGASEQPQHF.

The chain is built from TRBV29-1 and TRBJ2-3; 14 bases are a match to TRBD2. The CDR3 contains 17 residues. Germline CDR1 reads SQVTM; CDR2 reads ANQGSEA. The V segment lost 6 bases and the J segment 0 bases; nucleotides outside the gene matches: 8. The CDR3 DNA reads as TGCAGCGTCACGGGACTAGCGGGGGCCCGAAGCACAGATACGCAGTATTTT. It translates to CSVTGLAGARSTDTQYF.

The chain recombines TRBV6-2 or TRBV6-3 with TRBJ1-5; D possibly corresponds to TRBD1 (5 bases). The CDR3 has 12 amino acids. The germline V gene has CDR1 MNHEY and CDR2 SVGEGT. V dropped 6 bases and J dropped 7 bases, with 10 bases sitting between them. Here the CDR3 DNA reads TGTGCCAGCAGAGGGGTAAGGCAGCCCCAGCATTTT. Amino acids: CASRGVRQPQHF.

V is TRBV12-3 or TRBV12-4 and J is TRBJ2-7; unclear D gene. CDR3 length equals 12 residues. Trimming removed 8 bases from V and 0 bases from J, with 8 bases in between. The CDR3 region is CASGPASYEQYF. Here the CDR3 DNA reads TGTGCCAGCGGTCCCGCCTCCTACGAGCAGTACTTC.

The chain links TRBV12-3 or TRBV12-4 to TRBJ2-1; the match to TRBD2 covers 9 bases. The CDR3 is 16 residues long. Germline trimming cut 1 base from V and 3 bases from J; bases unmatched to any gene: 4. CDR3 residues: CASSLVAGAIYNEQFF. Written as DNA, the CDR3 is TGTGCCAGCAGTTTAGTAGCGGGGGCGATCTACAATGAGCAGTTCTTC.

The V gene is TRBV11-2, the J gene TRBJ2-5; D is unclear. CDR1 is SGHAT and CDR2 is FQNNGV in the germline V gene. This CDR3 has 14 residues. V gave up 6 bases and J gave up 7 bases, with 18 bases separating them. The CDR3 region is CASRMSGPYGTQYF. In nucleotides, the CDR3 is TGTGCCAGCAGAATGTCGGGCCCCTACGGGACCCAGTACTTC.

The rearrangement uses TRBV20-1 and TRBJ1-2; D ambiguous. The V gene lost 6 bases and the J gene lost 9 bases, with 14 bases spanning the gap. CDR1 and CDR2 (germline): DFQATT, SNEGSKA (reference sequence). The CDR3 is 11 residues long. The CDR3 protein is CSALTTVSYTF. The CDR3 DNA is TGCAGTGCCCTTACCACTGTTAGCTACACCTTC.

This clonotype was counted once. V usage is TRBV7-9 and J usage is TRBJ2-1, with a weak D call TRBD2 (5 bases). Germline loops: CDR1 SEHNR, CDR2 FQNEAQ (reference sequence). Deletions cut 4 bases from V and 8 bases from J, with 27 bases between. The CDR3 totals 18 residues. Written as DNA, the CDR3 is TGTGCCAGCAGCTCAACAAATAGAGGAGGCGATCGATTCCATGAGCAGTTCTTC. Translation gives CASSSTNRGGDRFHEQFF.

This clonotype showed up just once. The chain uses TRBV11-2 and TRBJ1-1; D may be TRBD1 (5 bases). The V and J ends lost 4 bases and 7 bases respectively, with 19 bases between them. From germline, CDR1 is SGHAT and CDR2 FQNNGV. The CDR3 sequence is 15 residues long. This CDR3 is CASSSRPGGQGEAFF. The CDR3 bases are TGTGCCAGCAGCTCACGGCCCGGGGGTCAAGGTGAAGCTTTCTTT.

V usage is TRBV9 and J usage is TRBJ2-1; D is tentatively TRBD1 or TRBD2 (5 bases each). Germline assignment: CDR1 SGDLS and CDR2 YYNGEE. This CDR3 has 15 residues. The ends were cut back, 3 bases at V and 3 bases at J, with 13 bases in the middle. The CDR3 region is CASSAPGDLYNEQFF. Here the CDR3 DNA reads TGTGCCAGCAGCGCCCCCGGGGACCTCTACAATGAGCAGTTCTTC.

The J gene is TRBJ1-1, the V gene TRBV15; D is perhaps TRBD1 (6 bases). This CDR3 has 14 residues. With 1 base removed from V and 4 bases from J, the gap between germline ends came to 10 bases. CDR1 LNHNV and CDR2 YYDKDF come from the germline V gene (reference sequence). Here the CDR3 DNA reads TGTGCCACCAGCAGAGTACAGGGTAGCACTGAAGCTTTCTTT. Its translation is CATSRVQGSTEAFF. Full variable domain (outside the CDR3, taken from reference TRBV15 and TRBJ1-1): DAMVIQNPRYQVTQFGKPVTLSCSQTLNHNVMYWYQQKSSQAPKLLFHYYDKDFNNEADTPDNFQSRRPNTSFCFLDIRSPGLGDTAMYLCATSRVQGSTEAFFGQGTRLTVV.

This chain uses TRBV4-1 with TRBJ2-5; D is unclear. V was shortened by 0 bases and J by 1 base, with 6 bases between the two germline ends. The CDR3 loop spans 14 amino acids. Germline V CDR1 and CDR2: MGHRA, YSYEKL. CDR3 sequence: CASSQDQVQETQYF. The CDR3 DNA reads as TGCGCCAGCAGCCAAGATCAGGTCCAAGAGACCCAGTACTTC.

The J gene is TRBJ2-5, the V gene TRBV4-2; a weak D match, TRBD1 (6 bases). The V gene lost 0 bases and the J gene lost 2 bases, with 13 bases spanning the gap. Germline-derived CDR1 and CDR2 are LGHNA and YNFKEQ. CDR3 length: 16 residues. The CDR3 reads CASSQDERGQQETQYF. Here the CDR3 DNA reads TGTGCCAGCAGCCAAGATGAAAGGGGACAACAAGAGACCCAGTACTTC.

The rearrangement links TRBV7-2 to TRBJ1-2, with 7 bases lining up with TRBD1. CDR3 length: 13 amino acids. The germline CDR1 and CDR2 sequences are SGHTA and FQGNSA. The J segment lost 3 bases and the V segment lost 3 bases, leaving 1 base of the junction unmatched. CDR3: CASSFRGDYGYTF. The CDR3 bases are TGTGCCAGCAGCTTCAGGGGGGACTATGGCTACACCTTC. Based on the CDR3 plus reference TRBV7-2 and TRBJ1-2, the full variable domain is GAGVSQSPSNKVTEKGKDVELRCDPISGHTALYWYRQSLGQGLEFLIYFQGNSAPDKSGLPSDRFSAERTGGSVSTLTIQRTQQEDSAVYLCASSFRGDYGYTFGSGTRLTVV.

The J gene is TRBJ2-1, the V gene TRBV12-5; 10 bases agree with TRBD1. The V gene's germline CDR1 is LGHNT and CDR2 FRNRAP. V was clipped by 6 bases and J by 2 bases; unmatched bases: 7. The CDR3 runs to 16 residues. The CDR3 DNA is TGTGCTAGTGGCCCAGACGGACAGGGGGCCTACAATGAGCAGTTCTTC. This sequence encodes CASGPDGQGAYNEQFF.

The rearrangement uses TRBV7-2 and TRBJ1-6; no firm D call. Trimming took off 7 bases at V and 4 bases at J, with 14 bases between the two ends. This CDR3 contains 15 residues. The germline gives CDR1 SGHTA, CDR2 FQGNSA. The CDR3 region has the DNA TGTGCCAGCACCCGAGACACGACGTATAATTCACCCCTCCACTTT. It yields the protein CASTRDTTYNSPLHF.

As for this clonotype: One end of the junction varies from germline; a read error may be responsible. This chain joins TRBV11-2 and TRBJ2-1, with 9 bases identical to TRBD2. Germline lookup yields CDR1 SGHAT and CDR2 FQNNGV. The CDR3 runs to 13 residues. CDR3 nucleotides: TGTGCCAGCAGCCGACCCCACCCGGGACTAGCAGTCTTC. Translation: CASSRPHPGLAVF.